This T cell receptor (beta chain) was obtained from a study of blood T cell repertoires in COVID-19. The assay was immunoSEQ multiplex PCR, and TCRdb's table has in-frame clones only and misses some. The table lists over 150,000 clones, around four fifths of them singletons. CDR1 is MDHEN and CDR2 is SYDVKM in the germline V gene. V gave up 3 bases and J gave up 7 bases, with 12 bases separating them. CDR3 length: 14 residues. The chain carries TRBV28 and TRBJ1-4; D remains ambiguous. Sequences were obtained from peripheral blood. This TCR came from a woman aged 80 or over with acute or convalescent COVID-19. CDR3 sequence (DNA): TGTGCCAGCAGTTTGTCGGTCGCAGGTGAAAAACTGTTTTTT. Protein: CASSLSVAGEKLFF.